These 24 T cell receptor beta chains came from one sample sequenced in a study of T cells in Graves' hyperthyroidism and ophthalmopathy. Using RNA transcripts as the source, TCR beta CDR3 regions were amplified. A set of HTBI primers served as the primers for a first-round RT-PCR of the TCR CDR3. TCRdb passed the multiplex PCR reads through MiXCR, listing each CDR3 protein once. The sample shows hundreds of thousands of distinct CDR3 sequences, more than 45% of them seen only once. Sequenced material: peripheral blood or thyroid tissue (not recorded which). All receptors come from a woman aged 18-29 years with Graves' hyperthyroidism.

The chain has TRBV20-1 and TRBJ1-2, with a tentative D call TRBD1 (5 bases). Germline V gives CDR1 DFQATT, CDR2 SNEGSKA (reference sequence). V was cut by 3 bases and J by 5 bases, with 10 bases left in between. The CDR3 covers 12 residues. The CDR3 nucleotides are TGCAGTGCTAGGATAGGGGAATATGGCTACACCTTC. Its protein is CSARIGEYGYTF.

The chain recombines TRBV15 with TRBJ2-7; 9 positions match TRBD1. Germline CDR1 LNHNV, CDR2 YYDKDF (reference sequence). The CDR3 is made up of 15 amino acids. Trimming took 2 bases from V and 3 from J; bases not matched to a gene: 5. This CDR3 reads CATSRPGQGFYEQYF. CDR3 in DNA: TGTGCCACCAGCAGACCTGGACAGGGGTTCTACGAGCAGTACTTC.

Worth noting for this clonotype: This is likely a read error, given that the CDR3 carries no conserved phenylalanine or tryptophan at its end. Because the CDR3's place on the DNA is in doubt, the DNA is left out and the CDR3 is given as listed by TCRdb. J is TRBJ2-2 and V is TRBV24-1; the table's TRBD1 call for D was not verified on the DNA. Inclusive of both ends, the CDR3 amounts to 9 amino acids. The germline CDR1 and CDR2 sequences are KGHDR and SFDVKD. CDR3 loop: CATSDADRG.

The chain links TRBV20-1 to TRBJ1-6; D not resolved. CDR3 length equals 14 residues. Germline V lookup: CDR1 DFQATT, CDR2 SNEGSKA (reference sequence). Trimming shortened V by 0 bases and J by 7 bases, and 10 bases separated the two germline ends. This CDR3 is CSARERSRNSPLHF. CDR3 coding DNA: TGCAGTGCTAGAGAGAGGTCGAGGAATTCACCCCTCCACTTT.

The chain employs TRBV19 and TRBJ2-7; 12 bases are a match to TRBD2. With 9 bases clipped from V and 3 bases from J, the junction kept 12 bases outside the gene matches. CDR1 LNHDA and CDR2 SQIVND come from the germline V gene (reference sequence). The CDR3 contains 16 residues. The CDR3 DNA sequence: TGTGCCAGCAGTCGAGCCACGACTAGCGGGAGCTACGAGCAGTACTTC. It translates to CASSRATTSGSYEQYF.

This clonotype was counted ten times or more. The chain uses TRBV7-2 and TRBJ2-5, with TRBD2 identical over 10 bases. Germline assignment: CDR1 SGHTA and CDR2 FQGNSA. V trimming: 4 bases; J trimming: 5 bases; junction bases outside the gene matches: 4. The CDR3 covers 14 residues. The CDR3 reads CASSSSGSGETQYF. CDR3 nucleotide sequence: TGTGCCAGCAGCTCTAGCGGGAGTGGGGAGACCCAGTACTTC.

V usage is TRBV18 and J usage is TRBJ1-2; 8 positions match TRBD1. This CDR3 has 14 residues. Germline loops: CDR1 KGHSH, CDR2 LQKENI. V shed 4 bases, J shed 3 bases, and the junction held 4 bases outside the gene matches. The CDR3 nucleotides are TGTGCCAGCTCACTCCCGGGACAGGACTATGGCTACACCTTC. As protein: CASSLPGQDYGYTF.

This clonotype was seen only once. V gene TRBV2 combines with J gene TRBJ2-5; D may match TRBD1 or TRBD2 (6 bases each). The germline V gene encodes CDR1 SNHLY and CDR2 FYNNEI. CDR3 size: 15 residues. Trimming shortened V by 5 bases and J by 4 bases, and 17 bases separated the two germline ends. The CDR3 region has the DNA TGTGCCAGCAGTTTACGGGGGCTGTCAGGAGAGACCCAGTACTTC. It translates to CASSLRGLSGETQYF.

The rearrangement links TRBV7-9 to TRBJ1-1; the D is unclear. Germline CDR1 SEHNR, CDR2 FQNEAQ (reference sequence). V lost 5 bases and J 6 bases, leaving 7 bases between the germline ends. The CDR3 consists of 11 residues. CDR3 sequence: CASSRMAEAFF. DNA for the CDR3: TGTGCCAGCAGCCGGATGGCTGAAGCTTTCTTT.

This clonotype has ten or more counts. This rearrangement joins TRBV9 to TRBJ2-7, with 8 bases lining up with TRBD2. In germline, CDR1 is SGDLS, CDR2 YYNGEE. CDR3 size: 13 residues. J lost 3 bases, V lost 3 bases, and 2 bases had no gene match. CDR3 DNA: TGTGCCAGCAGCGGAAGCGGGAGCTACGAGCAGTACTTC. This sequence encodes CASSGSGSYEQYF.

CDR3 DNA sequence: TGTGCCACCAGCCGAGGGACCGCCAATTCACCCCTCCACTTT. Translating gives CATSRGTANSPLHF. This rearrangement joins TRBV15 to TRBJ1-6; the D gene is possibly TRBD1 (5 bases). Trimming pared 5 bases from V and 7 bases from J, leaving 12 bases between. The CDR3 runs to 14 residues. Germline values: CDR1 LNHNV, CDR2 YYDKDF (reference sequence).

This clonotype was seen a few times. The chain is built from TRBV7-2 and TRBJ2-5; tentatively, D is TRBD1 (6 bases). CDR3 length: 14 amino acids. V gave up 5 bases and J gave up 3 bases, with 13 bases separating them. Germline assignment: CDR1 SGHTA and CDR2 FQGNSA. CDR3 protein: CASSLPWDKETQYF. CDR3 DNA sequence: TGTGCCAGCAGCCTTCCTTGGGACAAAGAGACCCAGTACTTC.

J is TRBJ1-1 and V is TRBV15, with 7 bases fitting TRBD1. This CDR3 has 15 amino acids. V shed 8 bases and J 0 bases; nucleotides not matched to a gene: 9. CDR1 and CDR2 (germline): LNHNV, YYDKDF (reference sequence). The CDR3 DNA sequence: TGTGCCACCTTACCCCCGGGACAGTTGAACACTGAAGCTTTCTTT. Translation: CATLPPGQLNTEAFF.

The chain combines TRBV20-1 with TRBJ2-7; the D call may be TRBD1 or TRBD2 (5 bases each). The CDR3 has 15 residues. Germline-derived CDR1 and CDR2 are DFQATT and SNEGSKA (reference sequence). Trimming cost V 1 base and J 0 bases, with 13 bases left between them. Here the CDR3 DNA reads TGCAGTGCTAGAGCTCCCGGGGCGGGCTCCTACGAGCAGTACTTC. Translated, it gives CSARAPGAGSYEQYF.

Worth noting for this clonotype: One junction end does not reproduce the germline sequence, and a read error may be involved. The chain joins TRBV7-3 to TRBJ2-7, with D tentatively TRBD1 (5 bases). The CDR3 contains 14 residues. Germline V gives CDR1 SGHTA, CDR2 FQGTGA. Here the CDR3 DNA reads TGCGCCAGCAGCTTTCAGGGATCATCCTACGAGCAGTACTTC. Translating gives CASSFQGSSYEQYF.

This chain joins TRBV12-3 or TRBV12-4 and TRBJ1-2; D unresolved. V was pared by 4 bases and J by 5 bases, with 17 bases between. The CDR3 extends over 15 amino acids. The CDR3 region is CASSYSILNLYGYTF. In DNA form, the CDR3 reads TGTGCCAGCAGTTACTCGATCTTGAACCTGTATGGCTACACCTTC.

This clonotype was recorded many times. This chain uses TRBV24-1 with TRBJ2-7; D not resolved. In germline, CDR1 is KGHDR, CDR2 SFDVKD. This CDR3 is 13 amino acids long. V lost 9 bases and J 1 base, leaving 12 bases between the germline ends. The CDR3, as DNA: TGTGCCACCTCTCGGCACGGGTCCTACGAGCAGTACTTC. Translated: CATSRHGSYEQYF.

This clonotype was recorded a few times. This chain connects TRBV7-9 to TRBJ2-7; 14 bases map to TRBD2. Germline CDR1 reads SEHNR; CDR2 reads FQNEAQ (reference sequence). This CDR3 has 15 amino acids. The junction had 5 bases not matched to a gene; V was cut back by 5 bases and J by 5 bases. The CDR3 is CASSAPGLAGDEQYF. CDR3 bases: TGTGCCAGCAGCGCACCGGGACTAGCGGGGGACGAGCAGTACTTC.

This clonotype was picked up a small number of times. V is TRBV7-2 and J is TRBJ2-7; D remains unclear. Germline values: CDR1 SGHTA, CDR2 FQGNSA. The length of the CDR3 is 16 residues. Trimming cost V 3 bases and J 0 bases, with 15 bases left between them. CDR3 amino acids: CASSLIRAEHSYEQYF. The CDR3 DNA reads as TGTGCCAGCAGCTTGATCCGGGCAGAGCACTCCTACGAGCAGTACTTC.

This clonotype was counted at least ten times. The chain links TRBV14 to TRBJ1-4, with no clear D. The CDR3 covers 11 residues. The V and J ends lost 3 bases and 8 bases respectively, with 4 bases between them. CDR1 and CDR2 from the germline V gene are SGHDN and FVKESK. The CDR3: CASSHAEKLFF. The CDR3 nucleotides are TGTGCCAGCAGCCACGCGGAAAAACTGTTTTTT.

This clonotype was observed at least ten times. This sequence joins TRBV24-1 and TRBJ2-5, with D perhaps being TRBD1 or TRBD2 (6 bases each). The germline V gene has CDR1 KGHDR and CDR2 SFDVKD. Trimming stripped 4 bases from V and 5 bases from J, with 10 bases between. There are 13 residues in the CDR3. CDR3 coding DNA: TGTGCCACCAGTGAACGGGGGCGGGAGACCCAGTACTTC. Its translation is CATSERGRETQYF.

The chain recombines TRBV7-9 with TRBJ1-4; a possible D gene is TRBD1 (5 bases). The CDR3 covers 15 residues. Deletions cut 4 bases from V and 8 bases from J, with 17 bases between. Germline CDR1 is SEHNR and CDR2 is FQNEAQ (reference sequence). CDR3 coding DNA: TGTGCCAGCAGCTCTTCGGGACGGAGGGAGGAAAAACTGTTTTTT. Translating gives CASSSSGRREEKLFF.

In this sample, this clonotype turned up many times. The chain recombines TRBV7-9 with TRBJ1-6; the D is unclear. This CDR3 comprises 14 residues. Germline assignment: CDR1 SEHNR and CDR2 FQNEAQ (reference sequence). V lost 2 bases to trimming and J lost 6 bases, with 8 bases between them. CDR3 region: CASSLSEANSPLHF. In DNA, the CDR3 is TGTGCCAGCAGCTTAAGTGAGGCTAATTCACCCCTCCACTTT.

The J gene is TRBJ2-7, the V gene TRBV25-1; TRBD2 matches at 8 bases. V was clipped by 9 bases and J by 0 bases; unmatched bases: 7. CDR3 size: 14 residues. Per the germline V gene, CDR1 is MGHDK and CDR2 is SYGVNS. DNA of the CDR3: TGTGCCAGTAGCGGGACACTGTCCTCCTACGAGCAGTACTTC. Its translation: CASSGTLSSYEQYF.